These 15 T cell receptor beta chains share one sample of origin, sequenced in a study of blood T cell repertoires in COVID-19. Here immunoSEQ multiplex PCR was the method, and the copy in TCRdb shows in-frame clones only, minus some. The table has around 210,000 clones, about 85% seen once. Sequenced input: peripheral blood. The source is a man aged 55-75 years with COVID-19, enrolled during active disease.

The chain is built from TRBV18 and TRBJ1-6, with D uncertain. Trimming cost V 2 bases and J 9 bases, with 14 bases left between them. The CDR3 loop spans 15 amino acids. Germline V gene sequence: CDR1 KGHSH, CDR2 LQKENI. The CDR3 sequence: CASSPWGNGGSPLHF. For the CDR3, the DNA is TGTGCCAGCTCACCATGGGGAAATGGAGGTTCACCCCTCCACTTT. The full variable domain, rest sourced from reference TRBV18 and TRBJ1-6, is NAGVMQNPRHLVRRRGQEARLRCSPMKGHSHVYWYRQLPEEGLKFMVYLQKENIIDESGMPKERFSAEFPKEGPSILRIQQVVRGDSAAYFCASSPWGNGGSPLHFGNGTRLTVT.

The J gene is TRBJ2-1, the V gene TRBV10-1; 8 bases are a match to TRBD1. Germline CDR1 and CDR2: WNHNN and SYGVQD (reference sequence). V was clipped by 8 bases and J by 7 bases; unmatched bases: 7. This CDR3 contains 13 residues. The CDR3 protein is CASGTGSHNEQFF. In DNA form, the CDR3 reads TGCGCCAGCGGGACAGGCTCCCATAATGAGCAGTTCTTC.

The V gene is TRBV6-6, the J gene TRBJ2-7; no firm D call. CDR1 and CDR2 (germline): MNHNY, SVGAGI (reference sequence). V lost 6 bases, J lost 3 bases, and 15 bases lay in between. CDR3 length: 14 amino acids. The CDR3 spells CASRTGTAGYEQYF. In nucleotides, the CDR3 is TGTGCCAGCAGGACGGGTACCGCTGGCTACGAGCAGTACTTC.

The chain couples TRBV5-4 to TRBJ2-5; 16 bases align to TRBD2. The ends lost 4 bases at V and 5 bases at J; junction bases unmatched: 2. The CDR3 has 15 residues. CDR1 is SGHNT, CDR2 YYREEE, per germline (reference sequence). Here the CDR3 DNA reads TGTGCCAGCAGCCTGGGACTAGCGGGAGGGGAGACCCAGTACTTC. This encodes CASSLGLAGGETQYF.

In DNA, the CDR3 is TGTGCCAGCAGCTCTAACCCTGCAACTAATGAAAAACTGTTTTTT. Its protein product is CASSSNPATNEKLFF. The chain is built from TRBV7-6 and TRBJ1-4; no firm D call. Looked up from germline, CDR1 is SGHVS and CDR2 is FNYEAQ. Trimming removed 4 bases from V and 0 bases from J, with 9 bases in between. The CDR3 is made up of 15 amino acids.

In this sample, this clone turned up once. The chain has TRBV24-1 and TRBJ2-2; D remains unclear. The V end was cut by 1 base, the J end by 1 base, with 9 bases between. Germline V gene data show CDR1 as KGHDR and CDR2 as SFDVKD. The CDR3 consists of 16 residues. The CDR3 sequence is CATSDFNAGNTGELFF. CDR3 in DNA: TGTGCCACCAGTGATTTTAACGCAGGGAACACCGGGGAGCTGTTTTTT.

The J gene is TRBJ1-5, the V gene TRBV28, with 10 bases matching TRBD1. CDR1 and CDR2 (germline): MDHEN, SYDVKM. V lost 6 bases, J lost 7 bases, and 9 bases stayed unmatched. The length of the CDR3 is 15 residues. The DNA for the CDR3 is TGTGCCAGCAGCTCGACAGGGGGCGTCCGGCAGCCCCAGCATTTT. It translates to CASSSTGGVRQPQHF.

The chain employs TRBV24-1 and TRBJ2-7; D perhaps matches TRBD2 (6 bases). This CDR3 is 17 amino acids long. The germline V and J ends were trimmed by 9 bases and 10 bases, with 33 bases remaining between them. CDR1 and CDR2 from the germline V gene are KGHDR and SFDVKD. CDR3: CATELGGLREPTSGQYF. CDR3 in DNA: TGTGCCACCGAGTTGGGGGGTCTCAGAGAACCTACGAGCGGACAGTACTTC.

This clone was detected once. The CDR3 nucleotides read TGCAGCGCGCGGTCCGGGACATTAGTCGCTGAAGCTTTCTTT. This encodes CSARSGTLVAEAFF. The rearrangement uses TRBV29-1 and TRBJ1-1; tentatively, D is TRBD1 (6 bases). This CDR3 contains 14 residues. Looked up from germline, CDR1 is SQVTM and CDR2 is ANQGSEA. V was cut by 7 bases and J by 6 bases, with 21 bases left in between.

Points on this clone: The sample contains more than one DNA sequence encoding this CDR3. The chain carries TRBV7-2 and TRBJ1-2, with 8 bases lining up with TRBD1. The germline V gene encodes CDR1 SGHTA and CDR2 FQGNSA. The CDR3 length is 15 residues. V gave up 2 bases and J gave up 0 bases; unmatched junction bases: 2. The CDR3 DNA sequence: TGTGCCAGCAGCTTAACAGGGGGGGCTAACTATGGCTACACCTTC. Translated, it gives CASSLTGGANYGYTF.

This sequence joins TRBV7-9 and TRBJ1-2, with D maybe TRBD1 (5 bases). The CDR3 length is 13 residues. The germline V and J ends were trimmed by 3 bases and 8 bases, with 13 bases remaining between them. Germline CDR1 is SEHNR and CDR2 is FQNEAQ (reference sequence). The CDR3 region has the DNA TGTGCCAGCAGCTTGGAAGGGGCGCGAGGCTACACCTTC. Translated, it gives CASSLEGARGYTF.

This sequence joins TRBV6-4 and TRBJ1-6; D gene unclear. This CDR3 region has 13 residues. Germline V gene lookup returns CDR1 MRHNA and CDR2 SNTAGT. Trimming took 4 bases from V and 8 from J, leaving 9 bases between them. In DNA form, the CDR3 reads TGTGCCAGCAGTGGGTCATCGGATTCACCCCTCCACTTT. This codes for CASSGSSDSPLHF.

The chain couples TRBV29-1 to TRBJ2-7, with 7 bases lining up with TRBD1. The CDR3 runs to 12 residues. In germline, CDR1 is SQVTM, CDR2 ANQGSEA. With V trimmed by 7 bases and J by 1 base, 4 bases remained unmatched. The CDR3 spells CSARDSSYEQYF. CDR3 bases: TGCAGCGCCCGGGACAGTTCCTACGAGCAGTACTTC.

The rearrangement joins TRBV3-1 (or the pseudogene TRBV3-2) to TRBJ1-5; D call uncertain. This CDR3 contains 17 residues. CDR1 and CDR2 from the germline V gene are LGHDT and YNNKEL (reference sequence). Trimming took 0 bases from V and 2 from J, leaving 14 bases between them. This chain's CDR3 is CASSQEGGLRGNQPQHF. The CDR3 DNA follows: TGTGCCAGCAGCCAAGAGGGAGGCCTACGGGGCAATCAGCCCCAGCATTTT.

The rearrangement links TRBV5-4 to TRBJ1-1; D may be TRBD1 (6 bases). CDR3 length: 15 amino acids. V lost 1 base and J 0 bases, leaving 10 bases between the germline ends. Germline values: CDR1 SGHNT, CDR2 YYREEE (reference sequence). CDR3 in amino acids: CASSLPQGLNTEAFF. The CDR3 nucleotides are TGTGCCAGCAGCTTGCCACAGGGACTGAACACTGAAGCTTTCTTT.